This T cell receptor delta chain was recovered during a study of γδ T cells in repeated Plasmodium falciparum infection. This clone was picked up many times. The antigen remains undetermined. The CDR3 sequence is 19 residues long. Trimming removed 0 bases at V and 0 bases at J, with 22 bases between. Germline-derived CDR1 and CDR2 are GEAIGNYY and EKD. With CATT, TCRdb re-called clones from the multiplex PCR reads. The repertoire holds some 100,000 delta-chain clones, more than 1.4% seen once, with around 8.5% in the top ten. Flow sorting of PBMC yielded separate Vgamma9/Vdelta2+ and Vdelta2-negative gammadelta T cell populations for bulk repertoire analysis. The study's findings and limits: Over time and infection, Vgamma9/Vdelta2+ repertoires remained highly stable and polyclonal. Vdelta2-negative gammadelta repertoires, largely Vdelta1+, seemingly showed infection-driven waves of new clonal selection.

This TCR was sampled from a pool of human donors (malaria-infected and uninfected, not separated). The specimen was gamma-delta T cells from blood. The rearrangement links TRDV2 to TRDJ1, with D perhaps given as TRDD2 or TRDD3 (5 bases each). The DNA for the CDR3 is TGTGCCTGTGACACCGTACTGGTCCCTTCTCAAATGGACACCGATAAACTCATCTTT. Its translation is CACDTVLVPSQMDTDKLIF.